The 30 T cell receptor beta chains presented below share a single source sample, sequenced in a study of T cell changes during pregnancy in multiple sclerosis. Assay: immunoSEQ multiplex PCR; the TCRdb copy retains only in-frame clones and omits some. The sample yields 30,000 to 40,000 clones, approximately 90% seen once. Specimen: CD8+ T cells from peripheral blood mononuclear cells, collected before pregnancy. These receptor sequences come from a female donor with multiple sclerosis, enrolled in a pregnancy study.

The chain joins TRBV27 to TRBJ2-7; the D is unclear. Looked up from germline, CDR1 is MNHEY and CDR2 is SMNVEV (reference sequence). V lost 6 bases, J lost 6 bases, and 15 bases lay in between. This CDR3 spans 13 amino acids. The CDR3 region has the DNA TGTGCCAGCAGCCTAGACTCCCCGTTCGAGCAGTACTTC. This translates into CASSLDSPFEQYF.

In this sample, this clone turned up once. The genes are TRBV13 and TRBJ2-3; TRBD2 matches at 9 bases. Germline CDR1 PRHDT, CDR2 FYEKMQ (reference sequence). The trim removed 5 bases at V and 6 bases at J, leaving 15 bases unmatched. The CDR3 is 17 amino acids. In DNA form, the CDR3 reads TGTGCCAGCAGCAGTAGTACGGGACTAGCAGGCGTTGATACGCAGTATTTT. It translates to CASSSSTGLAGVDTQYF.

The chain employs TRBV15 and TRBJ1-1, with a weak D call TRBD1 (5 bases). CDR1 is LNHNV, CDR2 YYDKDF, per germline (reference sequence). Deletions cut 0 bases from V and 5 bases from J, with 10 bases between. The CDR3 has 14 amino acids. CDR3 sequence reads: CATSRDQGYTEAFF. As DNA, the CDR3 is TGTGCCACCAGCAGAGATCAGGGTTATACTGAAGCTTTCTTT.

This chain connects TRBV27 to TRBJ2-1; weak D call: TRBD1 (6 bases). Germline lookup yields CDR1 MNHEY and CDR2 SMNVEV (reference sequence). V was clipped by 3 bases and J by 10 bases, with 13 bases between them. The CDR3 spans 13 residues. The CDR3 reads CASSFGTGHEQFF. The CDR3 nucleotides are TGTGCCAGCAGTTTTGGAACGGGACACGAGCAGTTCTTC.

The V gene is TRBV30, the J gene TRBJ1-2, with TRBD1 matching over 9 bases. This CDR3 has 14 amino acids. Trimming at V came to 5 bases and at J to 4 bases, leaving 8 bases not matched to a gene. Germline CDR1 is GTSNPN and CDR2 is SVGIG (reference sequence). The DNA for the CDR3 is TGTGCCTGGGGGGTTCCACAGGGGGCCTATGGCTACACCTTC. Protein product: CAWGVPQGAYGYTF.

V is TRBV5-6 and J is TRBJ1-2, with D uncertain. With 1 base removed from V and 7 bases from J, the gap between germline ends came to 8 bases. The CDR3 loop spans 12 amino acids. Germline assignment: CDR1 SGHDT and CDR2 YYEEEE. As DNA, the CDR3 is TGTGCCAGCAGCTTGATTGGGAGTGGCTACACCTTC. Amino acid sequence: CASSLIGSGYTF. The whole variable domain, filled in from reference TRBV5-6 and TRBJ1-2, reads DAGVTQSPTHLIKTRGQQVTLRCSPKSGHDTVSWYQQALGQGPQFIFQYYEEEERQRGNFPDRFSGHQFPNYSSELNVNALLLGDSALYLCASSLIGSGYTFGSGTRLTVV.

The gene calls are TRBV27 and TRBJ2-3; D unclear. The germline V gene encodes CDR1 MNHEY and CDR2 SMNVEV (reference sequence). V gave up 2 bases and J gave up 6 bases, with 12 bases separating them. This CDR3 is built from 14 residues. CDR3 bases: TGTGCCAGCAGTTTAATTTTTACCGCGGATACGCAGTATTTT. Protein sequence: CASSLIFTADTQYF.

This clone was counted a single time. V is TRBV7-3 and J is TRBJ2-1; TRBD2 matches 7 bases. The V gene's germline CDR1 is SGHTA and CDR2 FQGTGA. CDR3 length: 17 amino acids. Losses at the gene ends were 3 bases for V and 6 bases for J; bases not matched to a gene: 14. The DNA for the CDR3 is TGTGCCAGCAGCTTGACCCTTATAGCGGGCCTGGCCAATGAGCAGTTCTTC. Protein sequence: CASSLTLIAGLANEQFF.

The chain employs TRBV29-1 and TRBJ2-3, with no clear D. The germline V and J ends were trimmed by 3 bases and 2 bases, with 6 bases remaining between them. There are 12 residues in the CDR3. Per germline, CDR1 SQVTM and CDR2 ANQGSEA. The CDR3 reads CSVDYITDTQYF. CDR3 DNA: TGCAGCGTTGATTACATCACAGATACGCAGTATTTT.

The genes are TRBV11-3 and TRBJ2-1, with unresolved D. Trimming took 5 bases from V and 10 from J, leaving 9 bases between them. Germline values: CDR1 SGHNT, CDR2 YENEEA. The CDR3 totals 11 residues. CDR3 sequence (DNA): TGTGCCAGCAGCCACCGAGGAGAGCAGTTCTTC. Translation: CASSHRGEQFF.

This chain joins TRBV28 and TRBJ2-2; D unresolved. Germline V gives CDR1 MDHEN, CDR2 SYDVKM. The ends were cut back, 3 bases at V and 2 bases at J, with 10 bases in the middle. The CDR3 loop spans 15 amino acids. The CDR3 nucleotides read TGTGCCAGCAGTTTGGTGCCAGATAACACCGGGGAGCTGTTTTTT. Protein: CASSLVPDNTGELFF.

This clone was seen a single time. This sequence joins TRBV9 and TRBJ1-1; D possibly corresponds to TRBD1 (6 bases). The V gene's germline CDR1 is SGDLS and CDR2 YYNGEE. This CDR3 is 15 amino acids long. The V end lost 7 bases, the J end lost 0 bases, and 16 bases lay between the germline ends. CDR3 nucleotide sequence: TGTGCCAGCTCCTGGACAGATGAAATGAACACTGAAGCTTTCTTT. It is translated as CASSWTDEMNTEAFF.

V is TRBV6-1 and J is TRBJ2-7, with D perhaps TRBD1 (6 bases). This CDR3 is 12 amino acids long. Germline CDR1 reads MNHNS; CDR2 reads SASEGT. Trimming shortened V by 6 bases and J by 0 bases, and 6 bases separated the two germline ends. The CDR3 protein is CASRDSSYEQYF. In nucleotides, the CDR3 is TGTGCCAGCAGGGACAGCTCCTACGAGCAGTACTTC.

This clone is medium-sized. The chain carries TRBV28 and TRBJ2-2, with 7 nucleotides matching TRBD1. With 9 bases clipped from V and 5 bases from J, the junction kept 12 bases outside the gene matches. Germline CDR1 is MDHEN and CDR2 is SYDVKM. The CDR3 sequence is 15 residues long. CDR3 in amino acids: CASNQGERITGELFF. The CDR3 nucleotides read TGTGCCAGTAACCAGGGGGAGCGTATTACCGGGGAGCTGTTTTTT.

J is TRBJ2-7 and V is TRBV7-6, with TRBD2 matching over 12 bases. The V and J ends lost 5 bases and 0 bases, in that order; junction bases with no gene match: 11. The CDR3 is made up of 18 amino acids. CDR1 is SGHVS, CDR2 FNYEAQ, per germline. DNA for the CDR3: TGTGCCAGCAGCCCTAGAGGGACTAGCGGGCAGATCTCCTACGAGCAGTACTTC. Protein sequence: CASSPRGTSGQISYEQYF.

CDR3 sequence reads: CASSPPGVGANSYEQYF. CDR3 DNA sequence: TGTGCCAGCAGCCCCCCAGGTGTGGGGGCTAACTCCTACGAGCAGTACTTC. The chain recombines TRBV7-9 with TRBJ2-7; a weak D match, TRBD1 (6 bases). The CDR3 length is 17 residues. The V and J ends lost 5 bases and 0 bases respectively, with 20 bases between them. Germline V gene sequence: CDR1 SEHNR, CDR2 FQNEAQ (reference sequence). The full variable domain, with the rest looked up from reference TRBV7-9 and TRBJ2-7, is DTGVSQNPRHKITKRGQNVTFRCDPISEHNRLYWYRQTLGQGPEFLTYFQNEAQLEKSRLLSDRFSAERPKGSFSTLEIQRTEQGDSAMYLCASSPPGVGANSYEQYFGPGTRLTVT.

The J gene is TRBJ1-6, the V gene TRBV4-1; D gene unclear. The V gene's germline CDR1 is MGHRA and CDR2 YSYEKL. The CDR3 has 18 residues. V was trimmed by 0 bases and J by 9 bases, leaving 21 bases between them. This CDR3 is CASSQEGRTYLACSPLHF. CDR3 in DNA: TGCGCCAGCAGCCAAGAGGGTCGGACCTACCTAGCGTGTTCACCCCTCCACTTT.

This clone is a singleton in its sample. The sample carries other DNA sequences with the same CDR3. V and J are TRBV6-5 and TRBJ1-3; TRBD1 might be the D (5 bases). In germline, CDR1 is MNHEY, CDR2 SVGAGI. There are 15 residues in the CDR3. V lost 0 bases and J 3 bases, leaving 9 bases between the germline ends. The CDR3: CASSYSGEGGNTIYF. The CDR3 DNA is TGTGCCAGCAGTTACTCAGGGGAGGGTGGAAACACCATATATTTT.

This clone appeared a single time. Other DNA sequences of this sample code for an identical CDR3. In DNA form, the CDR3 reads TGCGCCAGCAGCCAGGGAGACAGGGGTTCCTACGAGCAGTACTTC. Its translation is CASSQGDRGSYEQYF. J is TRBJ2-7 and V is TRBV4-1, with 8 bases fitting TRBD1. V trimming: 3 bases; J trimming: 1 base; junction bases outside the gene matches: 5. Germline V gene data show CDR1 as MGHRA and CDR2 as YSYEKL. This CDR3 has 15 amino acids.

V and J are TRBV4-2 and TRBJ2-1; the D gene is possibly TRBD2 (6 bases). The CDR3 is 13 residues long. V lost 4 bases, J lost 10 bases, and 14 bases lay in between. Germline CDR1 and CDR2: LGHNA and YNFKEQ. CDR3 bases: TGTGCCAGCAGCCCAAGCGGGCTCCGGGAGCAGTTCTTC. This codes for CASSPSGLREQFF.

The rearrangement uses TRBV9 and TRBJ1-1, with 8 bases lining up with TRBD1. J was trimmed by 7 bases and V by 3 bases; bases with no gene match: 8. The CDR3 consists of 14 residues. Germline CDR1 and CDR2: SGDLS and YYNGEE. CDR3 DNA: TGTGCCAGCAGCGAGGGACAGGCCTCGGGTGAAGCTTTCTTT. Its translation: CASSEGQASGEAFF. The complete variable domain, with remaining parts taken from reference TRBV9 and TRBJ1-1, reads DSGVTQTPKHLITATGQRVTLRCSPRSGDLSVYWYQQSLDQGLQFLIQYYNGEERAKGNILERFSAQQFPDLHSELNLSSLELGDSALYFCASSEGQASGEAFFGQGTRLTVV.

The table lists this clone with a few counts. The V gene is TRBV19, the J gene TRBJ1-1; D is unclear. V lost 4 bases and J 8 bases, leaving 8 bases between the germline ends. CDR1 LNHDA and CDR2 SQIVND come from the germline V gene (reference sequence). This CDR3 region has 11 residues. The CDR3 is CASSSPEEAFF. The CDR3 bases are TGTGCCAGTAGTAGTCCAGAAGAAGCTTTCTTT.

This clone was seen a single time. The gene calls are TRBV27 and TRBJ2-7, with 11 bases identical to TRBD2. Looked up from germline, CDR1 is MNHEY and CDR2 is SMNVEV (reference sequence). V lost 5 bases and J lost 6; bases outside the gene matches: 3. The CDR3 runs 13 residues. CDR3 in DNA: TGTGCCAGCAGTCCAGGACTAGCGGGCGAGCAGTACTTC. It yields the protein CASSPGLAGEQYF.

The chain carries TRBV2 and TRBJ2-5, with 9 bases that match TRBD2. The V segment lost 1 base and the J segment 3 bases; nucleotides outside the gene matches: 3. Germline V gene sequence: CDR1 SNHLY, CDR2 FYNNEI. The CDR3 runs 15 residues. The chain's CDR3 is CASSEGLAGKETQYF. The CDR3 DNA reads TGTGCCAGCAGTGAAGGTCTAGCGGGAAAAGAGACCCAGTACTTC.

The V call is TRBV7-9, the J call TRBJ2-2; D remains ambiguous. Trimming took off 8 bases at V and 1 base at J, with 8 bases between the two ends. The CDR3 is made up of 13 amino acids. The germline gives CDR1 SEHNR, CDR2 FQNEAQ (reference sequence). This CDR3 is CASRSGNTGELFF. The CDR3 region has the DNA TGTGCCAGCCGATCGGGGAACACCGGGGAGCTGTTTTTT.

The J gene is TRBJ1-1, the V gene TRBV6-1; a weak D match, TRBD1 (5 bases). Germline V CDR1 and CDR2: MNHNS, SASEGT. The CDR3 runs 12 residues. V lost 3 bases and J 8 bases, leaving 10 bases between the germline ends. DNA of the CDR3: TGTGCCAGCAGTGACCAACAGGTAGAAGCTTTCTTT. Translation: CASSDQQVEAFF.

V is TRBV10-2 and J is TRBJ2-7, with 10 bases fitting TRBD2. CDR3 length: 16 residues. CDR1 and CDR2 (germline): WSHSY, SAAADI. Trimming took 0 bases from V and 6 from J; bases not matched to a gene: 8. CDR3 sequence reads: CASSESGLAGETEQYF. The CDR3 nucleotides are TGCGCCAGCAGTGAGTCGGGCCTAGCGGGAGAAACCGAGCAGTACTTC.

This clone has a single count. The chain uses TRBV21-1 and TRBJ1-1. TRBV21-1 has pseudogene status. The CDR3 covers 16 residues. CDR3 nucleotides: TGTGCCAGCAGCAAGATTAGGGACGGGCGGGGCACTGAAGCTTTCTTT. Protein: CASSKIRDGRGTEAFF.

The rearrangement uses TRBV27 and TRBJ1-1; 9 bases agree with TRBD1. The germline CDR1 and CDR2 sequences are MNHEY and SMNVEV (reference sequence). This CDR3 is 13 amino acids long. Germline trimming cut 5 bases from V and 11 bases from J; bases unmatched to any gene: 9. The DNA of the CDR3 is TGTGCCAGCAGTATAACAGGGGGCTCAGTTGCTTTCTTT. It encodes CASSITGGSVAFF.

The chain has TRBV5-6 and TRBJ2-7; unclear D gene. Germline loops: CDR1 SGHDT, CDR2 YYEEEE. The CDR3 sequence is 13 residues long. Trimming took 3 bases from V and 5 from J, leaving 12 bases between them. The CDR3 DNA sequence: TGTGCCAGCAGCTCAAGGAGTGGCCACGAGCAGTACTTC. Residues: CASSSRSGHEQYF.